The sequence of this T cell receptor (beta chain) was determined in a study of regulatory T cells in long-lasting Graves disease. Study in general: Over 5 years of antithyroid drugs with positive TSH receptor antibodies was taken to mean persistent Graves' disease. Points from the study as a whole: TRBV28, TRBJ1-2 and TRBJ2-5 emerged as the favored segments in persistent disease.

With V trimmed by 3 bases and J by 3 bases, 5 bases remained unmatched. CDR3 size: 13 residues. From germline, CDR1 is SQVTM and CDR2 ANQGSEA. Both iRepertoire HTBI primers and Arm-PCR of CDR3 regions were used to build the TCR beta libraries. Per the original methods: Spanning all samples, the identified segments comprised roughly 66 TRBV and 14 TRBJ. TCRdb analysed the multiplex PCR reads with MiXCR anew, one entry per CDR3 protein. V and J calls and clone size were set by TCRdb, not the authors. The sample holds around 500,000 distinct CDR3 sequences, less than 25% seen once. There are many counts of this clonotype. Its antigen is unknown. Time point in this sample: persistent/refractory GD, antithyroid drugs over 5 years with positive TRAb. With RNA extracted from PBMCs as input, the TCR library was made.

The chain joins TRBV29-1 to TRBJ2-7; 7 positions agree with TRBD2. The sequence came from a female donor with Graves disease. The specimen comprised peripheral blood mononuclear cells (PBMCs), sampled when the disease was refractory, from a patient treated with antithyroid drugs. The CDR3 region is CSVDGGRGYEQYF. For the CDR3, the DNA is TGCAGCGTTGACGGCGGGAGAGGCTACGAGCAGTACTTC.